The 7 T cell receptor beta chains below come from one sample, sequenced in a study of CD8 T cells in ankylosing spondylitis. TCRdb reprocessed the 5' RACE reads via MiXCR and lists one record per CDR3 protein. The top ten clones hold about 4% of a sample with more than 100,000 distinct CDR3 sequences, 11% of them seen once. The sequenced material came from blood, either unsorted or a sorted T cell fraction (not recorded which). All receptors come from a female donor with ankylosing spondylitis or in good health (not recorded which).

This clonotype was detected many times. V gene TRBV11-2 combines with J gene TRBJ2-3, with D possibly matching TRBD2 (6 bases). The CDR3 contains 13 residues. Germline CDR1 reads SGHAT; CDR2 reads FQNNGV. Trimming shortened V by 6 bases and J by 3 bases, and 10 bases separated the two germline ends. CDR3 region: CASRLRGTDTQYF. CDR3 nucleotides: TGTGCCAGCAGGCTCCGGGGGACAGATACGCAGTATTTT.

This clonotype appeared many times. The chain uses TRBV5-1 and TRBJ1-1, with 10 bases identical to TRBD1. CDR3 length: 15 amino acids. The V and J ends lost 5 bases and 1 base, in that order; junction bases with no gene match: 5. Germline V lookup: CDR1 SGHRS, CDR2 YFSETQ. The CDR3 reads CASSSGTGENTEAFF. CDR3 coding DNA: TGCGCCAGCAGTTCCGGGACAGGGGAGAACACTGAAGCTTTCTTT. The full variable domain, with the rest looked up from reference TRBV5-1 and TRBJ1-1, is KAGVTQTPRYLIKTRGQQVTLSCSPISGHRSVSWYQQTPGQGLQFLFEYFSETQRNKGNFPGRFSGRQFSNSRSEMNVSTLELGDSALYLCASSSGTGENTEAFFGQGTRLTVV.

The table lists this clonotype with a few counts. The chain uses TRBV5-1 and TRBJ1-1; D gene ambiguous. The CDR3 has 14 amino acids. The V and J ends lost 1 base and 1 base respectively, with 8 bases between them. In germline, CDR1 is SGHRS, CDR2 YFSETQ. In nucleotides, the CDR3 is TGCGCCAGCAGCTTGTTGACGGAGAACACTGAAGCTTTCTTT. Translated, it gives CASSLLTENTEAFF.

This clonotype was detected many times. As DNA, the CDR3 is TGCAGCGTTCAAAGACCCCTCCTAAACACTGAAGCTTTCTTT. This sequence encodes CSVQRPLLNTEAFF. The chain uses TRBV29-1 and TRBJ1-1; D not resolved. The germline gives CDR1 SQVTM, CDR2 ANQGSEA. Trimming left V 5 bases short and J 2 bases short, with 15 bases between. The CDR3 extends over 14 amino acids.

This clonotype was seen repeatedly, ten times or more. This chain connects TRBV7-7 to TRBJ2-2; 7 bases line up with TRBD2. CDR1 is SSHAT, CDR2 FNYEAQ, per germline (reference sequence). Losses at the gene ends were 1 base for V and 2 bases for J; bases not matched to a gene: 4. This CDR3 spans 16 amino acids. In DNA form, the CDR3 reads TGTGCCAGCAGCTTAGGCGGGACTACTAACACCGGGGAGCTGTTTTTT. Translation: CASSLGGTTNTGELFF.

This clonotype has ten or more counts. V usage is TRBV11-2 and J usage is TRBJ2-1; 12 nucleotides align to TRBD2. The CDR3 has 19 residues. Germline V CDR1 and CDR2: SGHAT, FQNNGV. Trimming took 5 bases from V and 0 from J; bases not matched to a gene: 11. The CDR3 region is CASSPRLAGAPSSYNEQFF. CDR3 bases: TGTGCCAGCAGCCCAAGACTAGCGGGGGCCCCAAGCTCCTACAATGAGCAGTTCTTC.

This clonotype was observed at least ten times. This chain links TRBV7-8 with TRBJ2-2; a possible D gene is TRBD1 (5 bases). The CDR3 length is 14 residues. The germline gives CDR1 SGHVS, CDR2 FQNEAQ. V was trimmed by 2 bases and J by 4 bases, leaving 8 bases between them. This chain's CDR3 is CASSLQTATGELFF. DNA for the CDR3: TGTGCCAGCAGCTTACAGACAGCCACCGGGGAGCTGTTTTTT.